This passage covers 7 T cell receptor beta chains from one sample sequenced in a study of T cells expressing NK-cell markers (dated by TCRdb to 2019 to 2021). Library method: 5' RACE. TCRdb lists the instrument as Illumina HiSeq 2000. TCRdb reprocessed the reads, and each CDR3 protein sequence is entered once, without DNA. The table for this sample lists about 260,000 distinct CDR3 sequences. The ten largest account for about 4.2% of the sample. The specimen sequenced was blood T cells: a sorted CD56 or NKG2C T cell subset, CD4+ or CD8+ T cells, or bulk PBMC T cells (not recorded which). The receptor source for this set is a woman aged 18 to 75 in good health.

The chain links TRBV6-1 to TRBJ1-2; checking the TCRdb D call of TRBD1 is not possible without DNA. Germline V gene data show CDR1 as MNHNS and CDR2 as SASEGT. This CDR3 is built from 16 residues. CDR3 in amino acids: CASSPLAGQGASGYTF.

The rearrangement links TRBV20-1 to TRBJ2-3; the TCRdb D gene call, TRBD2, has no DNA to confirm it. The CDR3 loop spans 13 amino acids. CDR1 and CDR2 from the germline V gene are DFQATT and SNEGSKA (reference sequence). The CDR3 here is CSALGSGPNTQYF.

The V call is TRBV28, the J call TRBJ1-1; as DNA is missing, the TRBD1 call by TCRdb cannot be tested. The V gene's germline CDR1 is MDHEN and CDR2 SYDVKM. This CDR3 comprises 16 residues. CDR3 protein: CASRGPGGAVGTEAFF.

The rearrangement links TRBV4-1 to TRBJ2-7; the D call from TCRdb, TRBD1, cannot be confirmed without DNA. The CDR3 length is 15 residues. Germline CDR1 reads MGHRA; CDR2 reads YSYEKL. The CDR3 reads CASSRVGTGTNEQYF.

The chain employs TRBV20-1 and TRBJ1-1; TCRdb's D call of TRBD1 is untestable without DNA. The CDR3 spans 13 residues. Looked up from germline, CDR1 is DFQATT and CDR2 is SNEGSKA (reference sequence). The CDR3: CSARVTGYTEAFF.

V gene TRBV20-1 combines with J gene TRBJ1-2; TCRdb outputs TRBD1, but without DNA this stays unchecked. The CDR3 is 13 residues long. The germline CDR1 and CDR2 sequences are DFQATT and SNEGSKA (reference sequence). The CDR3 is CSAPDRGPYGYTF.

The V call is TRBV5-1, the J call TRBJ2-1; there is no DNA to check the TCRdb D call of TRBD2. Germline lookup yields CDR1 SGHRS and CDR2 YFSETQ. The CDR3 has 14 amino acids. CDR3 residues: CASRSGETYNEQFF.